What follows are 20 T cell receptor beta chains derived from one specimen sequenced in a study of OX40 agonist ivuxolimab in advanced cancers. The library was obtained by the immunoSEQ multiplex PCR assay. Sourced from immuneACCESS, this table was stored by TCRdb with only in-frame sequences that have V and J called. A share of the clones is absent; for the studies checked, an unresolved V gene accounts for under half, and the remainder has no known explanation. The sample data list approximately 58,000 clones, and 91% of these were observed just once. Almost 0.45% of the sample rests with the top ten. This specimen consisted of CD4+ or CD8+ T cells sorted from blood, obtained in a trial of the OX40 agonist ivuxolimab. The receptors were sampled from an adult with an advanced solid tumor such as melanoma, head and neck, liver or kidney cancer.

V gene TRBV10-3 combines with J gene TRBJ2-2; D is undetermined. Germline CDR1 and CDR2: ENHRY and SYGVKD. The V end lost 6 bases, the J end lost 0 bases, and 5 bases lay between the germline ends. The CDR3 sequence is 13 residues long. As DNA, the CDR3 is TGTGCCATCAGACCATCGAACACCGGGGAGCTGTTTTTT. Protein product: CAIRPSNTGELFF.

The genes are TRBV27 and TRBJ2-1; D is uncertain. CDR1 and CDR2 from the germline V gene are MNHEY and SMNVEV (reference sequence). The CDR3 extends over 11 amino acids. V lost 8 bases to trimming and J lost 5 bases, with 7 bases between them. CDR3 residues: CASLINNEQFF. Here the CDR3 DNA reads TGTGCCAGCTTGATCAACAATGAGCAGTTCTTC.

J is TRBJ2-1 and V is TRBV7-9, with 7 bases aligning to TRBD2. The CDR3 consists of 16 residues. V lost 1 base to trimming and J lost 9 bases; unmatched junction nucleotides: 12. Germline values: CDR1 SEHNR, CDR2 FQNEAQ (reference sequence). CDR3 sequence (DNA): TGTGCCAGCAGCTTAGACGGGGGAGGGCCACATGGTGAGCAGTTCTTC. Amino acids: CASSLDGGGPHGEQFF. The variable domain in full, completed from reference TRBV7-9 and TRBJ2-1, reads DTGVSQNPRHKITKRGQNVTFRCDPISEHNRLYWYRQTLGQGPEFLTYFQNEAQLEKSRLLSDRFSAERPKGSFSTLEIQRTEQGDSAMYLCASSLDGGGPHGEQFFGPGTRLTVL.

The rearrangement uses TRBV6-1 and TRBJ1-1, with a weak D call TRBD1 (5 bases). Per the germline V gene, CDR1 is MNHNS and CDR2 is SASEGT. V was shortened by 4 bases and J by 1 base, with 7 bases between the two germline ends. This CDR3 spans 13 amino acids. CDR3 amino acids: CASSVQGNTEAFF. The CDR3 bases are TGTGCCAGCAGTGTCCAGGGGAACACTGAAGCTTTCTTT.

The chain links TRBV19 to TRBJ1-2, with D unclear. Trimming left V 1 base short and J 0 bases short, with 6 bases between. The CDR3 covers 14 residues. Germline V lookup: CDR1 LNHDA, CDR2 SQIVND (reference sequence). The CDR3 bases are TGTGCCAGTAGTATAGTCAGAGCTAACTATGGCTACACCTTC. Translating gives CASSIVRANYGYTF.

Note on this clone: Other DNA variants within this sample encode the same CDR3. V usage is TRBV18 and J usage is TRBJ2-5; D gene uncertain. Deletions cut 0 bases from V and 4 bases from J, with 3 bases between. This CDR3 has 12 residues. Germline values: CDR1 KGHSH, CDR2 LQKENI. CDR3 sequence: CASSPPTETQYF. DNA of the CDR3: TGTGCCAGCTCACCACCAACAGAGACCCAGTACTTC.

The sample holds one count of this clone. The V gene is TRBV19, the J gene TRBJ2-3, with 7 bases fitting TRBD1. This CDR3 has 14 amino acids. J was trimmed by 0 bases and V by 6 bases; bases with no gene match: 3. The germline V gene encodes CDR1 LNHDA and CDR2 SQIVND (reference sequence). CDR3 sequence reads: CASRAGGSTDTQYF. DNA of the CDR3: TGTGCCAGTAGAGCAGGGGGAAGCACAGATACGCAGTATTTT.

In its sample, this clone was seen once. The chain carries TRBV7-6 and TRBJ2-3, with 9 bases lining up with TRBD2. Germline V gene data show CDR1 as SGHVS and CDR2 as FNYEAQ. V dropped 3 bases and J dropped 7; count of bases not matched to a gene: 5. This CDR3 region has 14 residues. CDR3 protein: CASSLSGGKNTQYF. CDR3 coding DNA: TGTGCCAGCAGCTTGAGCGGGGGGAAAAATACGCAGTATTTT.

The V call is TRBV7-6, the J call TRBJ2-1, with TRBD1 as a possible D gene (6 bases). Germline-derived CDR1 and CDR2 are SGHVS and FNYEAQ. This CDR3 contains 13 residues. Trimming took 3 bases from V and 9 from J, leaving 12 bases between them. The CDR3 coding sequence is TGTGCCAGCAGCTTGAGGGGGTTAGGTGAGCAGTTCTTC. Protein product: CASSLRGLGEQFF.

J is TRBJ1-3 and V is TRBV10-2; D remains unclear. With 6 bases removed from V and 2 bases from J, the gap between germline ends came to 11 bases. The CDR3 spans 14 residues. The germline CDR1 and CDR2 sequences are WSHSY and SAAADI. The CDR3 region is CASRERAAGNTIYF. The CDR3 DNA reads as TGCGCCAGCAGGGAGAGGGCAGCTGGAAACACCATATATTTT.

V usage is TRBV6-1 and J usage is TRBJ2-7; the D gene is possibly TRBD2 (5 bases). Deletions cut 3 bases from V and 0 bases from J, with 12 bases between. CDR3 size: 15 residues. From germline, CDR1 is MNHNS and CDR2 SASEGT. The CDR3 region is CASSDPGVSSYEQYF. The CDR3 nucleotides are TGTGCCAGCAGTGATCCCGGGGTCAGCTCCTACGAGCAGTACTTC.

The J gene is TRBJ2-1, the V gene TRBV5-1, with 7 nucleotides matching TRBD1. From germline, CDR1 is SGHRS and CDR2 YFSETQ. This CDR3 is 14 amino acids long. V trimming: 7 bases; J trimming: 4 bases; junction bases outside the gene matches: 8. For the CDR3, the DNA is TGCGCCAGCGCCCCCGGGACAGAATACAATGAGCAGTTCTTC. Protein sequence: CASAPGTEYNEQFF.

The chain carries TRBV7-2 and TRBJ2-7; D is possibly TRBD1 or TRBD2 (6 bases each). The V end lost 5 bases, the J end lost 0 bases, and 11 bases lay between the germline ends. Germline V gives CDR1 SGHTA, CDR2 FQGNSA. This CDR3 has 14 amino acids. The CDR3 loop reads CASSKGGSSYEQYF. The CDR3 nucleotides read TGTGCCAGCAGCAAGGGGGGCAGCTCCTACGAGCAGTACTTC.

The chain has TRBV18 and TRBJ1-1; no clear D. The length of the CDR3 is 12 residues. Germline CDR1 reads KGHSH; CDR2 reads LQKENI. Deletions cut 4 bases from V and 5 bases from J, with 8 bases between. The CDR3 DNA sequence: TGTGCCAGCTCACTAGTGGAGACTGAAGCTTTCTTT. Translating gives CASSLVETEAFF. The full variable domain, its missing parts supplied by reference TRBV18 and TRBJ1-1, is NAGVMQNPRHLVRRRGQEARLRCSPMKGHSHVYWYRQLPEEGLKFMVYLQKENIIDESGMPKERFSAEFPKEGPSILRIQQVVRGDSAAYFCASSLVETEAFFGQGTRLTVV.

Only one count was recorded for this clone. The chain combines TRBV6-5 with TRBJ2-2, with D unclear. From germline, CDR1 is MNHEY and CDR2 SVGAGI. This CDR3 region has 15 residues. V lost 5 bases and J lost 4, with 14 bases in between. The CDR3 DNA sequence: TGTGCCAGCAGTCGCACTCGACATACCACCGGGGAGCTGTTTTTT. It is translated as CASSRTRHTTGELFF.

The chain carries TRBV7-8 and TRBJ1-5; weak D call: TRBD1 (5 bases). CDR1 SGHVS and CDR2 FQNEAQ come from the germline V gene. Deletions cut 5 bases from V and 4 bases from J, with 24 bases between. The CDR3 is 18 amino acids. The CDR3 DNA reads as TGTGCCAGCAGCCCGCTTGGGGACGGACGGATTTTTAATCAGCCCCAGCATTTT. Residues: CASSPLGDGRIFNQPQHF.

This chain joins TRBV19 and TRBJ2-2; the D gene is possibly TRBD2 (6 bases). Germline values: CDR1 LNHDA, CDR2 SQIVND (reference sequence). Trimming took 2 bases from V and 6 from J, leaving 7 bases between them. This CDR3 region has 13 residues. The CDR3, as DNA: TGTGCCAGTAGTATATGGGGGGCCGGGGAGCTGTTTTTT. Protein product: CASSIWGAGELFF.

This clone occurred once. The chain carries TRBV7-2 and TRBJ2-1; perhaps TRBD1 as D (5 bases). Germline V gene sequence: CDR1 SGHTA, CDR2 FQGNSA. There are 16 residues in the CDR3. V shed 5 bases and J shed 0 bases, with 14 bases lying between them. The CDR3 coding sequence is TGTGCCAGCAGCCCCCAGGGTTACAGCTCCTACAATGAGCAGTTCTTC. Protein product: CASSPQGYSSYNEQFF.

The chain joins TRBV18 to TRBJ1-5, with a possible D match to TRBD1 (5 bases). The CDR3 consists of 16 residues. V lost 2 bases, J lost 0 bases, and 11 bases lay in between. Per the germline V gene, CDR1 is KGHSH and CDR2 is LQKENI. CDR3 DNA: TGTGCCAGCTCACCATTCGGCAGGGCTAGCAATCAGCCCCAGCATTTT. Its translation: CASSPFGRASNQPQHF.

The chain joins TRBV19 to TRBJ2-1; D possibly corresponds to TRBD2 (6 bases). V was pared by 5 bases and J by 4 bases, with 12 bases between. The CDR3 spans 14 residues. CDR1 is LNHDA, CDR2 SQIVND, per germline (reference sequence). The CDR3 DNA is TGTGCCAGTAGTCCGGGACTCCAATACAATGAGCAGTTCTTC. Amino acid sequence: CASSPGLQYNEQFF.